This entry is about one T cell receptor (beta chain). Its antigen is as yet unknown. This sample was taken from a study of monozygotic twins with inflammatory bowel disease. Study findings and constraints: The inverse Simpson measure of TCRbeta diversity was lower in IBD patients than in healthy co-twins.

Each sample's cDNA came from eight separate reactions. TCRdb derives one entry per CDR3 protein from the 5' RACE reads, leaving out DNA. This sample lists some 170,000 distinct CDR3 sequences; its ten largest clones have about 8%. This CDR3 is 19 amino acids long. Per germline, CDR1 DFQATT and CDR2 SNEGSKA (reference sequence). The receptor's source is a human donor with ulcerative colitis or Crohn's disease, or a healthy co-twin of an affected twin (not recorded which). The source material was blood. This chain joins TRBV20-1 and TRBJ2-3; TCRdb indicates TRBD1, and absent DNA this call remains unverified. The CDR3: CSARGGGTGSLPTADTQYF.